These 19 T cell receptor beta chains were all obtained from the same sample, sequenced in a study of OX40 agonist ivuxolimab in advanced cancers. Method: immunoSEQ multiplex PCR; TCRdb's copy keeps in-frame clones and lacks some. This table has 53,000 or so clones, 65% to 85% appearing once. The source was CD4+ or CD8+ T cells sorted from blood, collected in a trial of the OX40 agonist ivuxolimab. The receptors stem from an adult with an advanced solid tumor such as melanoma, head and neck, liver or kidney cancer.

This clone was seen just once. J is TRBJ2-2 and V is TRBV5-8, with D hard to call. This CDR3 spans 14 amino acids. V was pared by 2 bases and J by 0 bases, with 5 bases between. Germline CDR1 SGHTS, CDR2 YDEGEE. CDR3 nucleotide sequence: TGTGCCAGCAGCTTATCGACGAACACCGGGGAGCTGTTTTTT. This gives the protein CASSLSTNTGELFF.

The genes are TRBV5-6 and TRBJ1-5; weak D call: TRBD1 (6 bases). With 0 bases removed from V and 7 bases from J, the gap between germline ends came to 14 bases. The germline CDR1 and CDR2 sequences are SGHDT and YYEEEE. The CDR3 is 15 residues long. CDR3 in DNA: TGTGCCAGCAGCTTGGACAGGGATGTCGGACAGCCCCAGCATTTT. It is translated as CASSLDRDVGQPQHF.

The CDR3 here is CASRPPGRNTGELFF. As DNA, the CDR3 is TGTGCCAGCAGGCCACCGGGGAGGAACACCGGGGAGCTGTTTTTT. V is TRBV6-5 and J is TRBJ2-2; D might be TRBD2 (5 bases). The CDR3 has 15 amino acids. CDR1 is MNHEY, CDR2 SVGAGI, per germline. Trimming took 6 bases from V and 1 from J, leaving 12 bases between them.

The V gene is TRBV9, the J gene TRBJ2-3, with 7 bases matching TRBD2. CDR3 length: 17 residues. Germline V gene data show CDR1 as SGDLS and CDR2 as YYNGEE. J lost 3 bases, V lost 4 bases, and 14 bases had no gene match. The CDR3 is CASSRGAGDAYTDTQYF. The CDR3 nucleotides read TGTGCCAGCAGCCGTGGGGCGGGAGACGCTTATACAGATACGCAGTATTTT.

CDR3 nucleotide sequence: TGTGCCAGCAGCTTCGGTATCCTAGCGGGCTTTAGCTCCTACGAGCAGTACTTC. This encodes CASSFGILAGFSSYEQYF. The genes are TRBV7-2 and TRBJ2-7; TRBD2 matches 8 bases. From germline, CDR1 is SGHTA and CDR2 FQGNSA. The J segment lost 0 bases and the V segment lost 3 bases, leaving 13 bases of the junction unmatched. The CDR3 spans 18 residues.

This CDR3 is CASRLLAGVSEQYF. CDR3 DNA: TGTGCCAGCAGGCTACTAGCGGGAGTAAGCGAGCAGTACTTC. V is TRBV2 and J is TRBJ2-7, with 11 bases that match TRBD2. The CDR3 is 14 amino acids. V lost 6 bases and J lost 6; bases outside the gene matches: 7. Germline-derived CDR1 and CDR2 are SNHLY and FYNNEI.

The chain combines TRBV6-1 with TRBJ2-7; weak D call: TRBD1 (6 bases). The CDR3 is made up of 12 amino acids. Germline V CDR1 and CDR2: MNHNS, SASEGT. V lost 7 bases to trimming and J lost 3 bases, with 10 bases between them. As DNA, the CDR3 is TGTGCCAGCACCCGGACAGACTACGAGCAGTACTTC. Translation gives CASTRTDYEQYF.

This clone was seen a few times. The chain employs TRBV6-6 and TRBJ1-6; D uncertain. Germline CDR1 is MNHNY and CDR2 is SVGAGI (reference sequence). Trimming left V 1 base short and J 5 bases short, with 6 bases between. The CDR3 has 14 residues. CDR3 sequence reads: CASSYLGNNSPLHF. The CDR3 coding sequence is TGTGCCAGCAGTTACTTGGGCAATAATTCACCCCTCCACTTT.

The V call is TRBV2, the J call TRBJ1-4; unclear D gene. Trimming took 7 bases from V and 0 from J, leaving 18 bases between them. Germline V lookup: CDR1 SNHLY, CDR2 FYNNEI. The CDR3 has 17 amino acids. The CDR3 DNA sequence: TGTGCCAGCATTCTTGAAAGGTCGGGGACAACTAATGAAAAACTGTTTTTT. Amino acids: CASILERSGTTNEKLFF.

The genes are TRBV6-6 and TRBJ2-1; D gene ambiguous. V was cut by 5 bases and J by 7 bases, with 18 bases left in between. The germline CDR1 and CDR2 sequences are MNHNY and SVGAGI (reference sequence). The CDR3 is made up of 15 amino acids. CDR3 DNA sequence: TGTGCCAGCAGTCCCCCTTGGGGTAACAAAAATGAGCAGTTCTTC. Translation gives CASSPPWGNKNEQFF.

The table lists this clone with a few counts. The chain links TRBV28 to TRBJ1-5, with D perhaps matching TRBD1 (5 bases). The CDR3 is 20 amino acids. V lost 3 bases to trimming and J lost 0 bases, with 24 bases between them. CDR1 is MDHEN, CDR2 SYDVKM, per germline. The CDR3 DNA is TGTGCCAGCAGTTTCCCCGTTGTAGCCGGGGCTCATAATAGCAATCAGCCCCAGCATTTT. It yields the protein CASSFPVVAGAHNSNQPQHF.

This clone was observed a handful of times. The sample has other DNA sequences that encode this CDR3 too. The chain recombines TRBV5-5 with TRBJ1-5, with D perhaps matching TRBD1 (6 bases). Germline-derived CDR1 and CDR2 are SGHKS and YYEKEE (reference sequence). The CDR3 consists of 14 residues. Trimming cost V 0 bases and J 2 bases, with 6 bases left between them. The CDR3 DNA follows: TGTGCCAGCAGCTTGGACAGGGGCAATCAGCCCCAGCATTTT. Protein sequence: CASSLDRGNQPQHF.

DNA for the CDR3: TGTGCCAGCAGGTTAGGGGGTTCTAATGAAAAACTGTTTTTT. Protein product: CASRLGGSNEKLFF. The V call is TRBV6-6, the J call TRBJ1-4; tentative D call: TRBD1 (6 bases). CDR1 is MNHNY, CDR2 SVGAGI, per germline (reference sequence). V was pared by 6 bases and J by 3 bases, with 11 bases between. The CDR3 spans 14 residues.

This sequence joins TRBV10-3 and TRBJ2-3, with TRBD2 matching 11 bases. The CDR3 contains 14 residues. Germline V gene sequence: CDR1 ENHRY, CDR2 SYGVKD. V trimming: 10 bases; J trimming: 2 bases; junction bases outside the gene matches: 5. The CDR3 here is CATRLAGITDTQYF. The CDR3 DNA reads TGTGCCACACGACTAGCGGGAATCACAGATACGCAGTATTTT.

The rearrangement links TRBV10-2 to TRBJ1-6; D unresolved. The CDR3 totals 16 residues. Germline CDR1 is WSHSY and CDR2 is SAAADI. Trimming left V 2 bases short and J 4 bases short, with 12 bases between. CDR3 in amino acids: CASSEPNGVYNSPLHF. In nucleotides, the CDR3 is TGCGCCAGCAGTGAGCCCAACGGGGTTTATAATTCACCCCTCCACTTT.

V gene TRBV6-6 combines with J gene TRBJ2-7; D not certain. The CDR3 is 12 amino acids. The V end was cut by 11 bases, the J end by 6 bases, with 17 bases between. From germline, CDR1 is MNHNY and CDR2 SVGAGI (reference sequence). The CDR3 sequence: CACSPGSLEQYF. The CDR3 DNA is TGTGCCTGCTCGCCAGGCTCCCTCGAGCAGTACTTC.

V is TRBV4-1 and J is TRBJ2-5; 8 positions agree with TRBD2. Losses at the gene ends were 4 bases for V and 1 base for J; bases not matched to a gene: 8. This CDR3 comprises 16 residues. Germline-derived CDR1 and CDR2 are MGHRA and YSYEKL. Here the CDR3 reads CASSRRGSGVQETQYF. The CDR3 DNA reads TGCGCCAGCAGCCGGCGTGGTAGCGGGGTCCAAGAGACCCAGTACTTC.

This chain connects TRBV30 to TRBJ1-2; no clear D gene. The CDR3 length is 11 residues. The V end lost 0 bases, the J end lost 4 bases, and 3 bases lay between the germline ends. Germline assignment: CDR1 GTSNPN and CDR2 SVGIG (reference sequence). As DNA, the CDR3 is TGTGCCTGGAGTGTCCCCTATGGCTACACCTTC. Protein product: CAWSVPYGYTF. Full variable domain (outside the CDR3, taken from reference TRBV30 and TRBJ1-2): SQTIHQWPATLVQPVGSPLSLECTVEGTSNPNLYWYRQAAGRGLQLLFYSVGIGQISSEVPQNLSASRPQDRQFILSSKKLLLSDSGFYLCAWSVPYGYTFGSGTRLTVV.

This clone was recorded once. The V call is TRBV7-2, the J call TRBJ2-5; D is unresolved. Trimming took off 1 base at V and 4 bases at J, with 10 bases between the two ends. This CDR3 region has 14 residues. Germline CDR1 SGHTA, CDR2 FQGNSA. Written as DNA, the CDR3 is TGTGCCAGCAGCTTAGTGGGTACACCAGAGACCCAGTACTTC. Amino acid sequence: CASSLVGTPETQYF.